A single sample gave rise to the 30 T cell receptor beta chains below, sequenced in a study of OX40 agonist ivuxolimab in advanced cancers. Clones were read by immunoSEQ multiplex PCR, and TCRdb kept only the in-frame ones, dropping some. Found here are 40,000 to 45,000 clones, 90% of them singletons; the top ten hold 4.5% to 6%. This specimen was CD4+ or CD8+ T cells sorted from blood, taken in a trial of the OX40 agonist ivuxolimab. The origin of the receptors is an adult with an advanced solid tumor such as melanoma, head and neck, liver or kidney cancer.

The V and J genes are TRBV5-1 and TRBJ2-1, with 10 bases fitting TRBD1. This CDR3 is 15 amino acids long. J gave up 9 bases and V 5 bases, and 11 bases lay outside the gene matches. The V gene's germline CDR1 is SGHRS and CDR2 YFSETQ. CDR3 sequence: CASRLRTGGLTEQFF. In nucleotides, the CDR3 is TGCGCCAGCAGGCTAAGGACAGGGGGTCTTACTGAGCAGTTCTTC.

The chain combines TRBV7-2 with TRBJ2-7; 8 bases fit TRBD1. CDR1 is SGHTA and CDR2 is FQGNSA in the germline V gene. The CDR3 covers 19 residues. Losses at the gene ends were 5 bases for V and 2 bases for J; bases not matched to a gene: 20. The CDR3 region is CASSPQGAIVSGYPYEQYF. DNA for the CDR3: TGTGCCAGCAGCCCCCAGGGGGCTATTGTTTCTGGCTACCCCTACGAGCAGTACTTC.

The chain has TRBV7-3 and TRBJ2-2; 7 bases are shared with TRBD2. Germline CDR1 SGHTA, CDR2 FQGTGA. V shed 3 bases and J 1 base; nucleotides not matched to a gene: 5. The CDR3 sequence is 16 residues long. The CDR3 reads CASSFGAGLNTGELFF. Here the CDR3 DNA reads TGTGCCAGCAGCTTTGGAGCGGGATTGAACACCGGGGAGCTGTTTTTT.

The chain has TRBV5-6 and TRBJ1-4, with D unclear. The CDR3 runs 15 residues. V lost 2 bases, J lost 0 bases, and 8 bases lay in between. Germline lookup yields CDR1 SGHDT and CDR2 YYEEEE. The CDR3 sequence is CASSFFESTNEKLFF. The CDR3 DNA reads TGTGCCAGCAGCTTCTTTGAGTCAACTAATGAAAAACTGTTTTTT. The full variable domain, with the rest looked up from reference TRBV5-6 and TRBJ1-4, is DAGVTQSPTHLIKTRGQQVTLRCSPKSGHDTVSWYQQALGQGPQFIFQYYEEEERQRGNFPDRFSGHQFPNYSSELNVNALLLGDSALYLCASSFFESTNEKLFFGSGTQLSVL.

The chain employs TRBV10-1 and TRBJ2-7, with TRBD2 matching over 8 bases. Germline V gene data show CDR1 as WNHNN and CDR2 as SYGVQD (reference sequence). This CDR3 has 16 amino acids. After removal of 8 bases from V and 3 bases from J, the junction contained 15 bases not matched to a gene. The CDR3 sequence is CASPPQRETHDYEQYF. Here the CDR3 DNA reads TGCGCCAGCCCTCCCCAGCGGGAGACCCACGACTACGAGCAGTACTTC.

This rearrangement joins TRBV5-4 to TRBJ2-7; 8 bases fit TRBD1. After removal of 2 bases from V and 6 bases from J, the junction contained 4 bases not matched to a gene. Germline V gene lookup returns CDR1 SGHNT and CDR2 YYREEE (reference sequence). The CDR3 covers 13 residues. CDR3 DNA sequence: TGTGCCAGCAGCTTAACCGGGACAGGCGAGCAGTACTTC. Amino acid sequence: CASSLTGTGEQYF.

This chain connects TRBV5-1 to TRBJ1-2, with 8 bases aligning to TRBD1. CDR1 and CDR2 from the germline V gene are SGHRS and YFSETQ. V trimming: 4 bases; J trimming: 3 bases; junction bases outside the gene matches: 8. This CDR3 contains 15 residues. DNA for the CDR3: TGCGCCAGCAGCCCAGGGACAGGCCCATACTATGGCTACACCTTC. Amino acids: CASSPGTGPYYGYTF.

The chain employs TRBV9 and TRBJ2-2; D is perhaps TRBD2 (6 bases). This CDR3 spans 14 amino acids. V dropped 0 bases and J dropped 6 bases, with 9 bases sitting between them. Germline lookup yields CDR1 SGDLS and CDR2 YYNGEE. In nucleotides, the CDR3 is TGTGCCAGCAGCGTAGCTGCGGGGCCCGGGGAGCTGTTTTTT. As protein: CASSVAAGPGELFF.

The chain joins TRBV11-3 to TRBJ2-5; TRBD2 aligns across 13 bases. With 5 bases clipped from V and 2 bases from J, the junction kept 8 bases outside the gene matches. This CDR3 spans 17 amino acids. The germline V gene encodes CDR1 SGHNT and CDR2 YENEEA. The CDR3 bases are TGTGCCAGCAGCCACGGACTAGCGGGAGTCGGACAAGAGACCCAGTACTTC. Amino acid sequence: CASSHGLAGVGQETQYF.

The chain recombines TRBV10-3 with TRBJ1-4; 8 positions agree with TRBD1. V shed 5 bases, J shed 4 bases, and the junction held 6 bases outside the gene matches. CDR1 and CDR2 from the germline V gene are ENHRY and SYGVKD. The CDR3 is 15 amino acids. For the CDR3, the DNA is TGTGCCATCAGTAAGACAGGGGAAAATAATGAAAAACTGTTTTTT. It encodes CAISKTGENNEKLFF.

The rearrangement links TRBV6-1 to TRBJ2-7; unclear D gene. CDR3 length: 13 amino acids. Germline V gene sequence: CDR1 MNHNS, CDR2 SASEGT. Trimming removed 0 bases from V and 3 bases from J, with 6 bases in between. CDR3 nucleotide sequence: TGTGCCAGCAGTGAAGCGCGCGGCTACGAGCAGTACTTC. Translated: CASSEARGYEQYF.

The genes are TRBV7-3 and TRBJ2-3; a possible D gene is TRBD2 (6 bases). The CDR3 covers 13 residues. V was clipped by 5 bases and J by 4 bases, with 10 bases between them. Germline V lookup: CDR1 SGHTA, CDR2 FQGTGA. Written as DNA, the CDR3 is TGTGCCAGCAGCCCAGGGACTTCAGATACGCAGTATTTT. This translates into CASSPGTSDTQYF.

The chain links TRBV6-5 to TRBJ1-2; 12 bases are shared with TRBD1. Germline V CDR1 and CDR2: MNHEY, SVGAGI. Trimming removed 7 bases from V and 2 bases from J; junction bases left unmatched: 5. The CDR3 totals 15 residues. The CDR3 coding sequence is TGTGCCAGCACCAGGGACAGGGGGCGGAACTATGGCTACACCTTC. Amino acid sequence: CASTRDRGRNYGYTF.

In this sample, this clone turned up once. The CDR3 protein is CASSGQPTRTGELFF. The DNA for the CDR3 is TGCGCCAGCAGTGGACAGCCTACTCGCACCGGGGAGCTGTTTTTT. V is TRBV5-1 and J is TRBJ2-2; weak D call: TRBD1 (6 bases). Germline V gene sequence: CDR1 SGHRS, CDR2 YFSETQ. The CDR3 length is 15 residues. V lost 5 bases, J lost 4 bases, and 15 bases lay in between.

This chain joins TRBV5-1 and TRBJ2-2; D is unresolved. V was trimmed by 3 bases and J by 1 base, leaving 13 bases between them. The CDR3 consists of 16 residues. Germline V gene lookup returns CDR1 SGHRS and CDR2 YFSETQ. CDR3 sequence: CASSSRANRNTGELFF. The DNA of the CDR3 is TGCGCCAGCAGCTCCAGAGCGAATCGGAACACCGGGGAGCTGTTTTTT.

J is TRBJ1-1 and V is TRBV5-1, with D possibly matching TRBD1 (6 bases). With 1 base removed from V and 4 bases from J, the gap between germline ends came to 8 bases. Germline assignment: CDR1 SGHRS and CDR2 YFSETQ. The CDR3 runs to 13 residues. CDR3 bases: TGCGCCAGCAGCTTGACAGGGACCACTGAAGCTTTCTTT. Translation gives CASSLTGTTEAFF. Filled out from reference TRBV5-1 and TRBJ1-1, the complete variable domain reads KAGVTQTPRYLIKTRGQQVTLSCSPISGHRSVSWYQQTPGQGLQFLFEYFSETQRNKGNFPGRFSGRQFSNSRSEMNVSTLELGDSALYLCASSLTGTTEAFFGQGTRLTVV.

The chain has TRBV7-2 and TRBJ2-7, with 11 bases lining up with TRBD2. The CDR3 runs 16 residues. Germline assignment: CDR1 SGHTA and CDR2 FQGNSA. The junction had 8 bases not matched to a gene; V was cut back by 5 bases and J by 2 bases. The CDR3 here is CASSLQSSGGTYEQYF. In DNA form, the CDR3 reads TGTGCCAGCAGCCTTCAATCTAGCGGGGGGACCTACGAGCAGTACTTC.

This clone was seen only once. The V and J genes are TRBV9 and TRBJ2-1; D is possibly TRBD1 (6 bases). This CDR3 is 15 amino acids long. The V end was cut by 4 bases, the J end by 1 base, with 12 bases between. Germline CDR1 reads SGDLS; CDR2 reads YYNGEE. The CDR3 reads CASSLLQGSYNEQFF. CDR3 DNA sequence: TGTGCCAGCAGCCTACTACAGGGATCCTACAATGAGCAGTTCTTC. Looking up the rest from reference TRBV9 and TRBJ2-1 gives the full variable domain: DSGVTQTPKHLITATGQRVTLRCSPRSGDLSVYWYQQSLDQGLQFLIQYYNGEERAKGNILERFSAQQFPDLHSELNLSSLELGDSALYFCASSLLQGSYNEQFFGPGTRLTVL.

The V gene is TRBV27, the J gene TRBJ2-5, with D hard to call. The CDR3 length is 11 residues. Germline V gene lookup returns CDR1 MNHEY and CDR2 SMNVEV (reference sequence). V was cut by 3 bases and J by 1 base, with 0 bases left in between. The CDR3 coding sequence is TGTGCCAGCAGTTTCCAAGAGACCCAGTACTTC. Translation gives CASSFQETQYF.

The chain couples TRBV6-5 to TRBJ1-3; the D is unclear. CDR1 and CDR2 (germline): MNHEY, SVGAGI. This CDR3 contains 14 residues. V was shortened by 3 bases and J by 4 bases, with 10 bases between the two germline ends. The CDR3 coding sequence is TGTGCCAGCAGTTATGGCACGCGGGGAAACACCATATATTTT. This encodes CASSYGTRGNTIYF.

The V and J genes are TRBV2 and TRBJ1-4; D is perhaps TRBD1 (5 bases). In germline, CDR1 is SNHLY, CDR2 FYNNEI. The CDR3 has 15 residues. The ends were cut back, 5 bases at V and 0 bases at J, with 10 bases in the middle. CDR3 nucleotide sequence: TGTGCCAGCAGTCGGGACGGCGCAACTAATGAAAAACTGTTTTTT. Translated: CASSRDGATNEKLFF. The full variable domain, its missing parts supplied by reference TRBV2 and TRBJ1-4, is EPEVTQTPSHQVTQMGQEVILRCVPISNHLYFYWYRQILGQKVEFLVSFYNNEISEKSEIFDDQFSVERPDGSNFTLKIRSTKLEDSAMYFCASSRDGATNEKLFFGSGTQLSVL.

The V gene is TRBV19, the J gene TRBJ1-1; no firm D call. Germline V gives CDR1 LNHDA, CDR2 SQIVND (reference sequence). V lost 4 bases, J lost 3 bases, and 6 bases lay in between. The CDR3 has 12 amino acids. This chain's CDR3 is CASSTPYTEAFF. For the CDR3, the DNA is TGTGCCAGTAGTACACCCTACACTGAAGCTTTCTTT.

The chain uses TRBV5-1 and TRBJ2-1; TRBD2 might be the D (6 bases). This CDR3 region has 16 residues. CDR1 and CDR2 (germline): SGHRS, YFSETQ. The V and J ends lost 0 bases and 0 bases respectively, with 10 bases between them. The CDR3 protein is CASSLGGGLSYNEQFF. DNA for the CDR3: TGCGCCAGCAGCTTGGGGGGAGGCCTCTCCTACAATGAGCAGTTCTTC.

V and J are TRBV2 and TRBJ2-1, with D perhaps TRBD1 (6 bases). The CDR3 spans 15 residues. V lost 5 bases to trimming and J lost 1 base, with 12 bases between them. Germline assignment: CDR1 SNHLY and CDR2 FYNNEI. CDR3 in amino acids: CASSQGGYSYNEQFF. As DNA, the CDR3 is TGTGCCAGCAGTCAAGGGGGATATTCCTACAATGAGCAGTTCTTC.

The gene calls are TRBV21-1 and TRBJ1-2; the table's TRBD1 call for D was not verified on the DNA. TRBV21-1 is marked as a pseudogene. The CDR3 is made up of 15 amino acids. CDR3 DNA sequence: TGTGCCAGCAGCAAAGGGGCAGGTCTTGCCTATGGCTACACCTTC. It specifies CASSKGAGLAYGYTF.

The rearrangement joins TRBV9 to TRBJ2-1; a weak D match, TRBD2 (6 bases). CDR1 is SGDLS, CDR2 YYNGEE, per germline. Between the trimmed V and J ends, which lost 0 bases and 3 bases, there was a span of 13 bases. This CDR3 comprises 16 residues. The CDR3 bases are TGTGCCAGCAGCGTAGGAGCGGGTGGAGGCTACAATGAGCAGTTCTTC. This gives the protein CASSVGAGGGYNEQFF. The full variable domain, rest sourced from reference TRBV9 and TRBJ2-1, is DSGVTQTPKHLITATGQRVTLRCSPRSGDLSVYWYQQSLDQGLQFLIQYYNGEERAKGNILERFSAQQFPDLHSELNLSSLELGDSALYFCASSVGAGGGYNEQFFGPGTRLTVL.

V and J are TRBV19 and TRBJ2-7, with D unclear. The V end lost 1 base, the J end lost 3 bases, and 13 bases lay between the germline ends. Germline-derived CDR1 and CDR2 are LNHDA and SQIVND (reference sequence). The CDR3 covers 15 residues. This CDR3 reads CASSIGARWDYEQYF. The CDR3, as DNA: TGTGCCAGTAGTATAGGCGCTAGGTGGGACTACGAGCAGTACTTC.

The chain employs TRBV7-8 and TRBJ2-5; 9 positions agree with TRBD2. Germline V gene lookup returns CDR1 SGHVS and CDR2 FQNEAQ. The V and J ends lost 5 bases and 2 bases, in that order; junction bases with no gene match: 15. CDR3 length: 18 residues. CDR3 region: CASSPTLGLAFMQETQYF. In DNA, the CDR3 is TGTGCCAGCAGCCCCACCCTAGGACTAGCGTTCATGCAAGAGACCCAGTACTTC.

The chain couples TRBV28 to TRBJ2-2, with 14 bases lining up with TRBD2. The CDR3 is made up of 17 amino acids. Trimming took 4 bases from V and 5 from J; bases not matched to a gene: 6. Germline V lookup: CDR1 MDHEN, CDR2 SYDVKM. The CDR3 DNA reads TGTGCCAGCAGTTCGGGACTAGCGGGAGTGGGGACCGGGGAGCTGTTTTTT. Translation: CASSSGLAGVGTGELFF.

This clone showed up just once. The chain has TRBV25-1 and TRBJ2-3; tentative D call: TRBD1 (6 bases). Trimming removed 6 bases from V and 2 bases from J, with 12 bases in between. The CDR3 extends over 14 amino acids. Germline-derived CDR1 and CDR2 are MGHDK and SYGVNS. The DNA of the CDR3 is TGTGCCAGCAGAACACAGGGCCCCACAGATACGCAGTATTTT. It yields the protein CASRTQGPTDTQYF.